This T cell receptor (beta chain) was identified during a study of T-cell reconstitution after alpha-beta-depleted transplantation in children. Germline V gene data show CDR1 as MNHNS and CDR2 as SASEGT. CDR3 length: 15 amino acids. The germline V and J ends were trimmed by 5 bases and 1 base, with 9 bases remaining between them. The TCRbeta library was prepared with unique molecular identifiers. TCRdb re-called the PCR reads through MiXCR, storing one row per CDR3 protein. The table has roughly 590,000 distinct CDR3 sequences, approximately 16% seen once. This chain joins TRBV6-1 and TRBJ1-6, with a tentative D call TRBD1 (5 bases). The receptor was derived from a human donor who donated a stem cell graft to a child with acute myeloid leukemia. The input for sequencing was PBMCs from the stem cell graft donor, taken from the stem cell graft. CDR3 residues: CASSRQGSYNSPLHF. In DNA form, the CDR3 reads TGTGCCAGCAGTCGTCAGGGTTCCTATAATTCACCCCTCCACTTT.